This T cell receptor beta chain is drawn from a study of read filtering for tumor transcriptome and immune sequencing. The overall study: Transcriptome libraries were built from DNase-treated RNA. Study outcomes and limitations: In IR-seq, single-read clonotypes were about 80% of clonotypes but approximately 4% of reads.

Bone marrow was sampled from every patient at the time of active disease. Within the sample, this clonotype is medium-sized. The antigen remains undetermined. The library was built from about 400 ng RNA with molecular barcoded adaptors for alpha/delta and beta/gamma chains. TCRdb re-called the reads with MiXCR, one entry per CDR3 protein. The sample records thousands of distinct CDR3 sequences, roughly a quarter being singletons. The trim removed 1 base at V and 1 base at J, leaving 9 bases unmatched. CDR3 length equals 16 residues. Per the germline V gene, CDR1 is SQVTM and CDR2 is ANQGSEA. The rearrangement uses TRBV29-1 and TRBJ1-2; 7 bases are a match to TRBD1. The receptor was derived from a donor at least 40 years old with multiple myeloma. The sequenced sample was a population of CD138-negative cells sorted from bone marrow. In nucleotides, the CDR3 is TGCAGCGTTGAAGCCCTGCGGGACAGCCATAACTATGGCTACACCTTC. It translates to CSVEALRDSHNYGYTF. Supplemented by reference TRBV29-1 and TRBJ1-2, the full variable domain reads SAVISQKPSRDICQRGTSLTIQCQVDSQVTMMFWYRQQPGQSLTLIATANQGSEATYESGFVIDKFPISRPNLTFSTLTVSNMSPEDSSIYLCSVEALRDSHNYGYTFGSGTRLTVV.